This TCR beta chain was documented in a study of shared clonotypes between healthy human individuals (TCRdb year 2020). Some background on the complete study: Three men and two women, aged 18 to 49 years, made up the cohort. Per donor, three plates each were used for CD4 naive and CD4 memory, two for CD8 naive, and one for CD8 memory. The study deeply sequenced blood TCR repertoires of about 5 healthy adults to estimate repertoire size and the extent of clonotype sharing between individuals. Different laboratories and diverse techniques were used to prepare libraries and sequence TCR repertoires, to increase sequencing depth and limit assay-specific biases. Leukapheresis yielded between about 0.85 and 9.5 billion PBMCs per donor.

CD8 naive samples were CD45RO-negative cells positively selected for CCR7, giving a CD45RA+CCR7+ population that excluded TemRA cells. Donors were healthy HIV-negative adults with no recently reported acute infections or vaccinations. Only Caucasian adults living in Nashville, Tennessee, USA were represented among the donors. After blood collection by leukapheresis, PBMCs were isolated using Ficoll-Histopaque density gradient centrifugation and then cryopreserved in the vapor phase of liquid nitrogen. Purity and quantity of every magnetically sorted T cell population were checked by analytical flow cytometry. Genomic DNA was isolated from each sorted fraction and quantified by UV absorbance on a Nanodrop 2000c. A remark on this clone: Its antigen target is currently unknown. No base quality values were provided; no much bigger clone lies one nucleotide off. This CDR3 is also generated by other DNA sequences in the sample.

Study-wide conclusions, independent of this receptor: Higher generation probabilities were observed for clonotypes shared by all four sorted-subset donors than for non-shared clonotypes. Sharing across a handful of donors was observed for around 5% of naive CD4, over 3% of naive CD8, over 2% of memory CD4, and around 0.44% of memory CD8 clonotypes. Because the study included only a small number of donors, the genetic and exposure-history diversity represented was limited. Naive subsets generally had larger estimated clonotype richness than memory subsets. Incomplete sequencing was indicated by rarefaction of sorted-subset datasets, despite the large sequencing depth. Sampling was restricted to blood, and TCR repertoires in tissues likely differ from the TCR repertoires found in blood. Pairwise subsampling indicated that sequencing depth was expected to affect the degree of clonotype sharing among donors.

Using the deep immunoSEQ assay, multiplex PCR amplified TCR CDR3 regions from genomic DNA. Extracted genomic DNA from each cell subset was distributed evenly across all wells of several immunoSEQ 96-well plates, and each plate was treated as a replicate. For sorted subsets, about 200 ng genomic DNA, equal to about 30,000 T cell genomes, was loaded into each replicate PCR. The purified libraries were quantified using a Qubit 3.0 fluorometer, sized with a Bioanalyzer 2100, and then quantified again using the KAPA Library Quantification kit. Every immunoSEQ 96-well plate was sequenced on a dedicated single-read 150-cycle Illumina NextSeq 550 flow cell. The paper's processing steps were these. The immunoSEQ output contained only junctional sequences without quality scores, so filtering could not match that applied to full-length reads. Sequences were annotated with PyIR, a Python wrapper for IgBLAST v1.9, using IMGT germline references to assign V/J genes and CDR3. Reads were removed for weak V/J assignments (E-value above 1e-6), missing CDR3, stop codons, out-of-frame junctions, or ambiguous translated residues. V3J clonotypes were defined as sequences sharing the same inferred V gene, J gene, and CDR3 amino acid sequence. The percentage overlap between two repertoires was calculated by dividing the number of shared unique clonotypes by the size of the smaller repertoire. RTK rarefaction, the Chao1 estimator, and Recon v2.1 estimates of unobserved clonotypes were used to assess repertoire richness. Generation probabilities for all TCRbeta clonotypes obtained by the gDNA method from a few donors were computed using OLGA. Drawn from immuneACCESS, this table holds only the in-frame rearrangements with V and J called that TCRdb kept. Clones are partly lost; checked studies trace under half to an unresolved V gene and leave the rest unexplained. V, J and clone size are taken as reported in that table, and D and trimming were inferred from the DNA itself. The sample profile shows roughly 810,000 clones; 96% of them were found once. Clones ranked in the top ten supply about 0.21% of the sample.

Its CDR3 holds 15 amino acids, cysteine through phenylalanine. The kept DNA is CDR3 alone, 45 bases in frame from the first base. Here V drops 0 bases and J drops 1 base, and the junction holds 2 bases not matched to any gene. CDR1 and CDR2, per the germline V gene, are SGDLS and YYNGEE. This TCR derives from a man aged 25-45 years in good health. The sequence joins TRBV9 to TRBJ2-3, and TRBD2 matches 7 of the central bases. Sequencing used naive CD8+ T cells sorted from blood. Interpreted using the paper, the cell subset or site label stands for: CD45RA+CCR7+. This receptor carries the CDR3 CASSVGLAGTDTQYF. The nucleotide sequence reads TGTGCCAGCAGCGTAGGCCTAGCGGGCACAGATACGCAGTATTTT. Beyond the CDR3, the reference TRBV9 and TRBJ2-3 genes provide the residues; the full variable domain reads: DSGVTQTPKHLITATGQRVTLRCSPRSGDLSVYWYQQSLDQGLQFLIQYYNGEERAKGNILERFSAQQFPDLHSELNLSSLELGDSALYFCASSVGLAGTDTQYFGPGTRLTVL.